The 2 T cell receptor beta chains in this list originate from one sample, sequenced in a study of T cell responses to AZD1222 COVID-19 vaccine. Data came from immunoSEQ multiplex PCR; TCRdb stores just in-frame clones and leaves some out. The sample records roughly 100,000 clones, 90% being singletons. Sequencing used peripheral blood, obtained on day 0 of AZD1222 vaccination. These receptors all come from an adult in good health.

V gene TRBV6-4 combines with J gene TRBJ2-1, with D hard to call. CDR3 size: 13 residues. CDR1 is MRHNA and CDR2 is SNTAGT in the germline V gene. V gave up 2 bases and J gave up 2 bases, with 4 bases separating them. The CDR3 bases are TGTGCCAGCAGTGACGTTCCCTACAATGAGCAGTTCTTC. Amino acids: CASSDVPYNEQFF.

The chain has TRBV7-2 and TRBJ1-1; unclear D gene. There are 11 residues in the CDR3. Germline lookup yields CDR1 SGHTA and CDR2 FQGNSA. V shed 1 base and J shed 8 bases, with 5 bases lying between them. The CDR3 protein is CASSLGREAFF. DNA for the CDR3: TGTGCCAGCAGCTTAGGTAGGGAAGCTTTCTTT.